What follows describes a single T cell receptor beta chain. The source of the sample is a study of shared clonotypes between healthy human individuals. Study information: Each donor contributed plates that comprised three CD4 naive, three CD4 memory, two CD8 naive and one CD8 memory.

Generated by immunoSEQ multiplex PCR, the TCRdb table keeps only in-frame clones and is missing some. The table has some 1.4 million clones, 96% seen once. CD45RA+ naive and CD45RA-negative memory subsets were separated from CD4+ cells. J was trimmed by 6 bases and V by 6 bases; bases with no gene match: 14. The CDR3 loop spans 16 amino acids. The germline V gene encodes CDR1 SGHRS and CDR2 YFSETQ. V is TRBV5-1 and J is TRBJ2-3, with TRBD1 matching 9 bases. The sequence came from a man under 40 in good health. Sequenced: naive CD4+ T cells sorted from blood. As to subset: CD45RA+ positively selected. CDR3 coding DNA: TGCGCCAGCATTTCTGCCCCGGGACAGGGAGAGGATACGCAGTATTTT. This encodes CASISAPGQGEDTQYF.